This T cell receptor (beta chain) was retrieved from a study of radiotherapy plus CTLA-4 blockade in lung cancer. Clones were read by immunoSEQ multiplex PCR, and TCRdb kept only the in-frame ones, dropping some. This sample has tens of thousands of clones, with approximately 80% found just once. This specimen consisted of peripheral blood, obtained from a patient treated with radiotherapy plus ipilimumab. The origin of this receptor is a human donor with non-small cell lung cancer that progressed on radiotherapy plus ipilimumab.

In DNA form, the CDR3 reads TGTGCCAGCAGCTTGCCGGTCGGGGGGTTGGACGAGCAGTACTTC. This gives the protein CASSLPVGGLDEQYF. The rearrangement joins TRBV5-8 to TRBJ2-7; TRBD2 agrees at 7 bases. The CDR3 runs 15 residues. The junction had 9 bases not matched to a gene; V was cut back by 1 base and J by 5 bases. The V gene's germline CDR1 is SGHTS and CDR2 YDEGEE.